A single sample is the source of the 20 T cell receptor beta chains below, sequenced in a study of T cells in Graves' hyperthyroidism and ophthalmopathy (dated by TCRdb to between 2019 and 2020). The library was prepared using multiplex PCR. This sample was sequenced with an Illumina HiSeq 2000. Amplification of TCR beta CDR3 regions was carried out from RNA transcripts. A first-round RT-PCR of the TCR CDR3 used the HTBI primer set with the Qiagen OneStep RT-PCR kit. Clones were called with MiXCR by TCRdb after fastp trimmed the public reads at Q25, and only in-frame beta chains were retained. Each record represents a unique CDR3 protein, reported with the most common genes and DNA among its rows. The sample table records 500,000 to 650,000 distinct CDR3 sequences; about 20% of these occur just once. 47% of the sample goes to the ten largest clones. Sequences were obtained from blood. Receptor source: a man aged 40-55 years with Graves' ophthalmopathy.

V is TRBV6-1 and J is TRBJ2-7; 10 bases are shared with TRBD2. J gave up 0 bases and V 6 bases, and 8 bases lay outside the gene matches. Germline V gene data show CDR1 as MNHNS and CDR2 as SASEGT. The CDR3 is 16 residues long. The CDR3 loop is CASRTGTSASSYEQYF. CDR3 nucleotide sequence: TGTGCCAGCAGAACCGGGACTAGCGCTAGCTCCTACGAGCAGTACTTC.

This chain links TRBV6-1 with TRBJ1-6; D uncertain. There are 14 residues in the CDR3. V was trimmed by 7 bases and J by 7 bases, leaving 14 bases between them. Germline V CDR1 and CDR2: MNHNS, SASEGT. The CDR3 DNA sequence: TGTGCCAGCAAACCCCCGGGCTTCAATTCACCCCTCCACTTT. Translation gives CASKPPGFNSPLHF.

This clonotype has more than one count but fewer than ten. CDR3: CAIRYSGNTIYF. The CDR3 DNA is TGTGCCATCCGGTACTCTGGAAACACCATATATTTT. The chain is built from TRBV12-3 or TRBV12-4 and TRBJ1-3; D is unclear. Trimming took off 10 bases at V and 0 bases at J, with 7 bases between the two ends. The CDR3 sequence is 12 residues long.

There are a few counts of this clonotype. This chain links TRBV19 with TRBJ2-7, with 7 bases identical to TRBD1. This CDR3 has 15 amino acids. CDR1 and CDR2 (germline): LNHDA, SQIVND (reference sequence). The V segment lost 7 bases and the J segment 1 base; nucleotides outside the gene matches: 10. In nucleotides, the CDR3 is TGTGCCAGTACCAAGCGGACAGGCGGGTCCTACGAGCAGTACTTC. Amino acid sequence: CASTKRTGGSYEQYF. Using reference TRBV19 and TRBJ2-7 for the parts outside the CDR3, the full variable domain is DGGITQSPKYLFRKEGQNVTLSCEQNLNHDAMYWYRQDPGQGLRLIYYSQIVNDFQKGDIAEGYSVSREKKESFPLTVTSAQKNPTAFYLCASTKRTGGSYEQYFGPGTRLTVT.

The V gene is TRBV10-3, the J gene TRBJ2-7; TRBD1 aligns across 7 bases. This CDR3 comprises 14 residues. Germline V gene data show CDR1 as ENHRY and CDR2 as SYGVKD. Germline trimming cut 3 bases from V and 9 bases from J; bases unmatched to any gene: 11. CDR3 region: CAISEKGAQIPQYF. CDR3 DNA sequence: TGTGCCATCAGTGAAAAGGGGGCGCAAATTCCGCAGTACTTC.

This clonotype was seen more than once but under ten times. The CDR3 here is CASSQVLGGRLETGELFF. CDR3 nucleotides: TGTGCCAGCAGCCAAGTTTTAGGCGGGAGGTTGGAGACCGGGGAGCTGTTTTTT. The chain carries TRBV3-1 and TRBJ2-2, with 8 bases fitting TRBD2. The germline gives CDR1 LGHDT, CDR2 YNNKEL (reference sequence). The trim removed 1 base at V and 5 bases at J, leaving 12 bases unmatched. This CDR3 is built from 18 residues.

The chain uses TRBV20-1 and TRBJ2-5; weak D call: TRBD1 (6 bases). The CDR3 contains 14 residues. V shed 6 bases and J shed 2 bases, with 16 bases lying between them. CDR1 is DFQATT, CDR2 SNEGSKA, per germline (reference sequence). CDR3 nucleotides: TGCAGTGCCACACCTTTTGACAGGCAAGAGACCCAGTACTTC. This sequence encodes CSATPFDRQETQYF.

The chain recombines TRBV5-1 with TRBJ2-3, with D maybe TRBD1 (6 bases). There are 16 residues in the CDR3. Germline V lookup: CDR1 SGHRS, CDR2 YFSETQ. V lost 4 bases, J lost 5 bases, and 20 bases lay in between. CDR3 DNA sequence: TGCGCCAGCAGCCAGTTCGGAAGGGGGAAGGTAGATACGCAGTATTTT. It specifies CASSQFGRGKVDTQYF. Full variable domain (outside the CDR3, taken from reference TRBV5-1 and TRBJ2-3): KAGVTQTPRYLIKTRGQQVTLSCSPISGHRSVSWYQQTPGQGLQFLFEYFSETQRNKGNFPGRFSGRQFSNSRSEMNVSTLELGDSALYLCASSQFGRGKVDTQYFGPGTRLTVL.

This clonotype has at least ten counts. The V gene is TRBV5-1, the J gene TRBJ1-1; D perhaps matches TRBD1 (6 bases). CDR3 size: 14 residues. CDR1 is SGHRS, CDR2 YFSETQ, per germline. V lost 2 bases and J 5 bases, leaving 13 bases between the germline ends. As DNA, the CDR3 is TGCGCCAGCAGCTTCACAGGGTCGAGGACTGAAGCTTTCTTT. Translated: CASSFTGSRTEAFF.

In its sample, this clonotype was seen a few times. The rearrangement links TRBV6-2 or TRBV6-3 to TRBJ2-3; no firm D call. In germline, CDR1 is MNHEY, CDR2 SVGEGT. V was pared by 0 bases and J by 1 base, with 8 bases between. The CDR3 is 15 amino acids. DNA of the CDR3: TGTGCCAGCAGTTACTCGAGCGACGGCACAGATACGCAGTATTTT. Its protein is CASSYSSDGTDTQYF.

The chain joins TRBV28 to TRBJ1-1, with no clear D. The CDR3 has 10 residues. Germline V CDR1 and CDR2: MDHEN, SYDVKM. Trimming stripped 4 bases from V and 8 bases from J, with 5 bases between. The CDR3 region has the DNA TGTGCCAGCAGTTCCTCCGAAGCTTTCTTT. Amino acids: CASSSSEAFF.

This clonotype was observed at least ten times. V and J are TRBV28 and TRBJ2-7, with D possibly TRBD1 on 5 matching bases. V gave up 2 bases and J gave up 3 bases, with 11 bases separating them. Germline lookup yields CDR1 MDHEN and CDR2 SYDVKM. The CDR3 covers 14 residues. The CDR3 region has the DNA TGTGCCAGCAGTTTAGAAAGACAGTACTACGAGCAGTACTTC. This sequence encodes CASSLERQYYEQYF.

CDR3 region: CASRTTLRGVSYNEQFF. The CDR3 bases are TGTGCCAGCAGGACGACCCTGAGGGGCGTCTCCTACAATGAGCAGTTCTTC. J is TRBJ2-1 and V is TRBV27; the D call may be TRBD1 or TRBD2 (5 bases each). The CDR3 loop spans 17 amino acids. The V and J ends lost 6 bases and 0 bases respectively, with 18 bases between them. Germline-derived CDR1 and CDR2 are MNHEY and SMNVEV (reference sequence).

In its sample, this clonotype was seen many times. The chain employs TRBV7-8 and TRBJ1-3; perhaps TRBD1 as D (6 bases). V lost 4 bases, J lost 0 bases, and 13 bases lay in between. From germline, CDR1 is SGHVS and CDR2 FQNEAQ. There are 16 residues in the CDR3. The CDR3: CASSSQTGLSGNTIYF. The CDR3 bases are TGTGCCAGCAGCTCACAGACAGGCCTCTCTGGAAACACCATATATTTT.

This clonotype was seen at least ten times. The CDR3 loop is CASSFGQGRGYTF. The CDR3 coding sequence is TGTGCCAGCAGTTTCGGGCAGGGAAGGGGCTACACCTTC. This chain uses TRBV28 with TRBJ1-2; weak D call: TRBD1 (5 bases). The germline gives CDR1 MDHEN, CDR2 SYDVKM. V lost 3 bases to trimming and J lost 8 bases, with 13 bases between them. This CDR3 spans 13 amino acids.

The V call is TRBV6-6, the J call TRBJ2-1; 12 nucleotides match TRBD2. Germline CDR1 reads MNHNY; CDR2 reads SVGAGI (reference sequence). The V and J ends lost 2 bases and 7 bases, in that order; junction bases with no gene match: 6. The CDR3 has 16 residues. CDR3 sequence (DNA): TGTGCCAGCAGTTACGGGCTAGCGGGAGGGGGGAATGAGCAGTTCTTC. Translation: CASSYGLAGGGNEQFF.

The chain couples TRBV11-2 to TRBJ2-3; D remains unclear. The CDR3 has 16 amino acids. CDR1 is SGHAT and CDR2 is FQNNGV in the germline V gene. Trimming removed 0 bases at V and 2 bases at J, with 12 bases between. This CDR3 is CASSLDLGVYTDTQYF. In DNA, the CDR3 is TGTGCCAGCAGCTTAGATCTAGGAGTGTACACAGATACGCAGTATTTT.

The chain uses TRBV5-4 and TRBJ1-5; D remains ambiguous. CDR1 is SGHNT and CDR2 is YYREEE in the germline V gene (reference sequence). This CDR3 contains 12 residues. V was pared by 6 bases and J by 0 bases, with 4 bases between. DNA of the CDR3: TGTGCCAGCACTTTTAGCAATCAGCCCCAGCATTTT. Its protein is CASTFSNQPQHF.

This clonotype turned up a few times. The chain uses TRBV29-1 and TRBJ2-1; a possible D gene is TRBD1 (5 bases). CDR3 size: 13 residues. Germline V gene sequence: CDR1 SQVTM, CDR2 ANQGSEA. V lost 3 bases to trimming and J lost 6 bases, with 12 bases between them. The DNA of the CDR3 is TGCAGCGTTGAGTCAGGGTCGAGCAATGAGCAGTTCTTC. Its protein product is CSVESGSSNEQFF.

This chain joins TRBV7-2 and TRBJ1-3; tentative D call: TRBD1 (5 bases). The CDR3 is 14 amino acids. Germline V gene data show CDR1 as SGHTA and CDR2 as FQGNSA. Trimming left V 2 bases short and J 11 bases short, with 16 bases between. CDR3 nucleotides: TGTGCCAGCAGCTTAACGGGGCTTGGTGATGCCATATATTTT. Residues: CASSLTGLGDAIYF.